This T cell receptor beta chain was recorded in a study of cytomegalovirus exposure and HLA in healthy donors. Study observations and caveats: Follow-up analysis later connected one missense variant in DCLRE1C with trimming of TCR beta V- and J-genes.

Per germline, CDR1 MNHNY and CDR2 SVGAGI (reference sequence). The CDR3 runs 15 residues. Details on this clone: What it binds is not known.

Primers: 60 Vbeta forward and 13 Jbeta reverse. TCRdb's copy holds only in-frame clones and misses some; the assay was immunoSEQ multiplex PCR. The top ten hold 3.5% to 5% of the sample, which has more than 85,000 clones, around three quarters seen once. Healthy bone marrow donors made up the donors. These donors counted as nominally healthy when sampled, but unrecorded immune exposures were likely. The TCR sequence derives from a female donor in good health and CMV-seropositive. This chain joins TRBV6-6 and TRBJ2-5; 8 positions agree with TRBD1. The J call is uncertain, as TRBJ2-7 better fits the DNA end. What was sequenced was PBMCs. In DNA form, the CDR3 reads TGTGCCAGCACGGACAGGGACAGCTTCTCCTACGAGCAGTACTTC. Amino acid sequence: CASTDRDSFSYEQYF.